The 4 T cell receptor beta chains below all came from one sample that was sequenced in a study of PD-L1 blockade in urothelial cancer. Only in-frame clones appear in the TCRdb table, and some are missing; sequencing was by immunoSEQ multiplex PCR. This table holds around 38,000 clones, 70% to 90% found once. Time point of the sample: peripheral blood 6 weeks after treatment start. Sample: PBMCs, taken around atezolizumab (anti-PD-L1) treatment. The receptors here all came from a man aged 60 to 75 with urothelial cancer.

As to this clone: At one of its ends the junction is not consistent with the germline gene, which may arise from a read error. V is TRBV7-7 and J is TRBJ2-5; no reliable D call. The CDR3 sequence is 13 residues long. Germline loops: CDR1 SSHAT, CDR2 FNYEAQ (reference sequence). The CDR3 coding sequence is TGTGCTAGCAGCTCCTTGGGCTTGGAGACCCAGTACTTC. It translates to CASSSLGLETQYF.

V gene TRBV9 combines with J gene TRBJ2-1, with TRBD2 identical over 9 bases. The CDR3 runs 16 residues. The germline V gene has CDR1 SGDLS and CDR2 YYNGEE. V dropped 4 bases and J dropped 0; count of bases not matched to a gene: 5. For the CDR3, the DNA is TGTGCCAGCAGCCTGACTAGCGGATACTCCTACAATGAGCAGTTCTTC. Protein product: CASSLTSGYSYNEQFF.

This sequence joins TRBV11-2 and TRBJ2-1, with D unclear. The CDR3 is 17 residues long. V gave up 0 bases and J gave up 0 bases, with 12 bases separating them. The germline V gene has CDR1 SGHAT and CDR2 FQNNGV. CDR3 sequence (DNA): TGTGCCAGCAGCTTAGATTGGAGTCTAGACTCCTACAATGAGCAGTTCTTC. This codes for CASSLDWSLDSYNEQFF. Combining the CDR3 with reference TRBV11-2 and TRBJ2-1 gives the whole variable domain EAGVAQSPRYKIIEKRQSVAFWCNPISGHATLYWYQQILGQGPKLLIQFQNNGVVDDSQLPKDRFSAERLKGVDSTLKIQPAKLEDSAVYLCASSLDWSLDSYNEQFFGPGTRLTVL.

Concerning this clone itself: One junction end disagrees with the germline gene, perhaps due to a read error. The CDR3 is CASSQGDRGATNF. The DNA for the CDR3 is TGCGCCAGCAGCCAAGGAGACAGGGGGGCAACGAATTTT. The chain is built from TRBV4-1 and TRBJ1-4; the match to TRBD1 covers 9 bases. The CDR3 spans 13 residues. CDR1 and CDR2 from the germline V gene are MGHRA and YSYEKL.